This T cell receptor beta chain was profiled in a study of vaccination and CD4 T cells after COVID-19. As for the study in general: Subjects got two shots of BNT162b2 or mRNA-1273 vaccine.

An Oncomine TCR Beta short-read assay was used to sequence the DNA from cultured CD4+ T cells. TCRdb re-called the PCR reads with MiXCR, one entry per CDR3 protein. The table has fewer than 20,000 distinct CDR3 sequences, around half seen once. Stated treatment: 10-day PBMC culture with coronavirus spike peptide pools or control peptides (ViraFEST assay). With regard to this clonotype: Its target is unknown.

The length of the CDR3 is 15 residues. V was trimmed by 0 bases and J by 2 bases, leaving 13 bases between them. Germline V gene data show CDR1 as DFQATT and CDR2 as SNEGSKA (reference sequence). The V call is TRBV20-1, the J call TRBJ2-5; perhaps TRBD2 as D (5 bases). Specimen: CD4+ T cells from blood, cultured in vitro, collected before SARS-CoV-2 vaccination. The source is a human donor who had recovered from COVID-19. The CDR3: CSARDRLRGQETQYF. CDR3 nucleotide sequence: TGCAGTGCTAGAGATCGCCTCCGCGGGCAAGAGACCCAGTACTTC.